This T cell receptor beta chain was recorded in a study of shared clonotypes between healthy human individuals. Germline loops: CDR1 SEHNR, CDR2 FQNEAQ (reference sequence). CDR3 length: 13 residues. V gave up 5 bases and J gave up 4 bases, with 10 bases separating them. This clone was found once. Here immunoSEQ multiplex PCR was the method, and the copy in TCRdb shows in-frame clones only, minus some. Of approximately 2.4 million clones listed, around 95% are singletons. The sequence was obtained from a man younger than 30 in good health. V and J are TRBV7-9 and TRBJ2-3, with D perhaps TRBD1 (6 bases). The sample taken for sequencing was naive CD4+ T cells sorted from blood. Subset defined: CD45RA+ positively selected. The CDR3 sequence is CASSKQGPDTQYF. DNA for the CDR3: TGTGCCAGCAGCAAACAGGGTCCAGATACGCAGTATTTT.